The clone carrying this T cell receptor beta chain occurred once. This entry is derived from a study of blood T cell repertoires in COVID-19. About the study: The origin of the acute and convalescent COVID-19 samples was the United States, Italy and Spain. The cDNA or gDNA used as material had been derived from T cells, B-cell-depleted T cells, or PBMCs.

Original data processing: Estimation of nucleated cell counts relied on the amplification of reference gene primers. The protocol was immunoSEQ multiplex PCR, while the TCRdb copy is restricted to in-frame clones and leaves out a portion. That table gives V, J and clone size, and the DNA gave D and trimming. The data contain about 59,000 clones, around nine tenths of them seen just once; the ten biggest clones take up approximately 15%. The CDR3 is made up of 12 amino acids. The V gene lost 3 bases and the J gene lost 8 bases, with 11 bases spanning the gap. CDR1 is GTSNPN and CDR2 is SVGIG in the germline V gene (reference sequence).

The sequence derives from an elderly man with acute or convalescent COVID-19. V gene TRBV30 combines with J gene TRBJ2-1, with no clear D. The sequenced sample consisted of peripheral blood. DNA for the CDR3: TGTGCCTGGAGGACAAGTCTTTATGAGCAGTTCTTC. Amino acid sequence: CAWRTSLYEQFF.